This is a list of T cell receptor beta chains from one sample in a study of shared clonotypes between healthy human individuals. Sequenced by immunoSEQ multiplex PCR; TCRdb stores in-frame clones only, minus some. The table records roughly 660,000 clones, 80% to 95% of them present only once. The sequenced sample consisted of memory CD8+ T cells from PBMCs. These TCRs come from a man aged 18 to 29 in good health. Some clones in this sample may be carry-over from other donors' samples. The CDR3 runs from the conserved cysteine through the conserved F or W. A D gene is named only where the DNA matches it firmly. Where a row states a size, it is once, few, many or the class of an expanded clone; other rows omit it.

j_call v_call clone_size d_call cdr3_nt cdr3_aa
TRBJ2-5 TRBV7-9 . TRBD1 TGTGCCAGCAGCGAGGGGGACAGGGGGTACCAAGAGACCCAGTACTTC CASSEGDRGYQETQYF
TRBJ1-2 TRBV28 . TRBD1 TGTGCCAGCAGTTCCCGACAGGGCGGCTACACCTTC CASSSRQGGYTF
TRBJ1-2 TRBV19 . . TGTGCCAGTAGGCCTTGGGACGGGCCGCCGGGTTACACCTTC CASRPWDGPPGYTF
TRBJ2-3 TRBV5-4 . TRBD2 TGTGCCAGCAGCTGGACTAGCATAACAGATACGCAGTATTTT CASSWTSITDTQYF
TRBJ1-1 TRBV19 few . TGTGCCAGTAGTCTCCGGGGTTGGGATAGCGGGAGCCACACTGAAGCTTTCTTT CASSLRGWDSGSHTEAFF
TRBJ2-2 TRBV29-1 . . TGCAGCGGCATCGCCGGAATGGGGGAGCTGTTTTTT CSGIAGMGELFF
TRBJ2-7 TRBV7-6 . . TGTGCCAGCAGCTTAGGCAGCTACGAGCAGTACTTC CASSLGSYEQYF
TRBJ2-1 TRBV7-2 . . TGTGCCAGCAGCTCTCCCAGGACGAACGACAATGAGCAGTTCTTC CASSSPRTNDNEQFF
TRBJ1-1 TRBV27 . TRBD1 TGTGCCAGCAGCAGAGGGGGCGCGGACACTGAAGCTTTCTTT CASSRGGADTEAFF
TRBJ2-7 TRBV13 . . TGTGCCAGCAGCTCCGCGGCCAGGTCGCCGCCCTTTTCCTACGAGCAGTACTTC CASSSAARSPPFSYEQYF
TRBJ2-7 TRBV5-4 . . TGTGCCAGCAGCCTAGAACCGGACAGCTACGAGCAGTACTTC CASSLEPDSYEQYF
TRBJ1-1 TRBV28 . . TGTGCCAGCTCACTGTCGGGGTCGGGTACTGAAGCTTTCTTT CASSLSGSGTEAFF
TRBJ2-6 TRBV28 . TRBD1 TGTGCCAGCAGTTTATGGGGGACAGCCCCCTCTGGGGCCAACGTCCTGACTTTC CASSLWGTAPSGANVLTF
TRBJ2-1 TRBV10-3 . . TGTGCCATCAGTGAGTCCCGGGGCTACAATGAGCAGTTCTTC CAISESRGYNEQFF
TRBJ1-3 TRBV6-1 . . TGTGCCAGCAGTGAAAGAGGGGCTGGTACTTGGAGGACTGGAAACACCATATATTTT CASSERGAGTWRTGNTIYF
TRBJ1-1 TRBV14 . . TGTGCCAGCAGCCAAGATCAGTGGAACACTGAAGCTTTCTTT CASSQDQWNTEAFF
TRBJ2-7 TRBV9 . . TGTGCCAGCAGCTTGAGTACAGGACCTCTTGAGCAGTACTTC CASSLSTGPLEQYF
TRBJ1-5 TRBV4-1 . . TGCGCCAGCAGCCAAGTGTATTTTTTCAAGGGGCCCCAGCATTTT CASSQVYFFKGPQHF
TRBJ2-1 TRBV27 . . TGTGCCAGCAGTTTAACCAGGGGTCGAGAGCAGTTCTTC CASSLTRGREQFF
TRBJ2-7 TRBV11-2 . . TGTGCCAGCAGCTCAGGGCCGACCGTATCCTACGAGCAGTACTTC CASSSGPTVSYEQYF
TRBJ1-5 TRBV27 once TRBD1 TGTGCCAGCCGCACAGGGGGGAGCAATCAGCCCCAGCATTTT CASRTGGSNQPQHF
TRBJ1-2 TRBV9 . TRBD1 TGTGCCAGCAGCAAAGACAGGGGGTATGGCTACACCTTC CASSKDRGYGYTF
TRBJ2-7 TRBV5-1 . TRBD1 TGCGCCAGCAACGAACCGACAGGGCCGACCTACGAGCAGTACTTC CASNEPTGPTYEQYF
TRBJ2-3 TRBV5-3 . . TGTGCCAGAAGCACCCAGGCGTCTAGCACAGATACGCAGTATTTT CARSTQASSTDTQYF
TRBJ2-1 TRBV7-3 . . TGTGCCAGCAGCTTAGGTATGCGGGCGAGCTCCTACAATGAGCAGTTCTTC CASSLGMRASSYNEQFF
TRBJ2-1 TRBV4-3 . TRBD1 TGCGCCAGCAGCCAGGGAGACAGGGTCTGGAGGTCGGGTCCGGACAATGAGCAGTTCTTC CASSQGDRVWRSGPDNEQFF
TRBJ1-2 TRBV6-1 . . TGTGCCAGCAGTGAAGGAAACTATGGCTACACCTTC CASSEGNYGYTF
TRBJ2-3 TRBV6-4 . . TGTGCCACTCTCCGACAGATTTCTAGCACAGATACGCAGTATTTT CATLRQISSTDTQYF
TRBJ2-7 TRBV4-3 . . TGCGCCAGCAGCCAATTCCCCTACGAGCAGTACTTC CASSQFPYEQYF
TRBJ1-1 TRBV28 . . TGTGCCAGCAGACGGACGGCTGGGGTCACTGAAGCTTTCTTT CASRRTAGVTEAFF
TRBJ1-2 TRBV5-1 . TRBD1 TGCGCCAGCACTCCCCCCGGGACAGTCTATGGCTACACCTTC CASTPPGTVYGYTF
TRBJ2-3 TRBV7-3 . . TGTGCCAGCAGCTTAGGTCCCAGGGAAACCTTTAGCACAGATACGCAGTATTTT CASSLGPRETFSTDTQYF
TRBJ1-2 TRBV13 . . TGTGCCAGCAGCTGGGGTGATCTGGGCAGGGCGAACTATGGCTACACCTTC CASSWGDLGRANYGYTF
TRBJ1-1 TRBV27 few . TGTGCCAGCAGTTTTCAAGGGACGAACACTGAAGCTTTCTTT CASSFQGTNTEAFF
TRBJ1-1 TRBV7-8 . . TGTGCCAGCAGCGCCGGGAAGAACACTGAAGCTTTCTTT CASSAGKNTEAFF
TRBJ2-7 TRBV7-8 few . TGTGCCAGCAGCTTTTCGGGGACGCCAGGCTACGAGCAGTACTTC CASSFSGTPGYEQYF
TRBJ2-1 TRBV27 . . TGTGCCAGCAGTTTGGGGTTACGTAATGAGCAGTTCTTC CASSLGLRNEQFF
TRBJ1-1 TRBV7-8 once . TGTGCCAGCAGCTTAATGGGATTTATGAACACTGAAGCTTTCTTT CASSLMGFMNTEAFF
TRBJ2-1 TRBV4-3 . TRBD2 TGCGCCAGCAGCCAAGGGACTAGGCCCAATGAGCAGTTCTTC CASSQGTRPNEQFF
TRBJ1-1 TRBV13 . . TGTGCCAGCAGTTTCCCCCACGGGGGAGCTGAAGCTTTCTTT CASSFPHGGAEAFF
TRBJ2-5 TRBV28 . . TGTGCCAGCAGTTCCATGGACAGAATCCAAGAGACCCAGTACTTC CASSSMDRIQETQYF
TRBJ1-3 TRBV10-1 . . TGCGCCAGCAGCGGACGGTCAGACTCTGGAAACACCATATATTTT CASSGRSDSGNTIYF
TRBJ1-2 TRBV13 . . TGTGCCAGCAGCACAAGGGGGTCCGGGTATGGCTACACCTTC CASSTRGSGYGYTF
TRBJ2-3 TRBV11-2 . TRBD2 TGTGCCAGCAGCTTAGCCGCCCGACTAGCCGATACGCAGTATTTT CASSLAARLADTQYF
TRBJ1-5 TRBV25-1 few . TGTGCCAGCAGTGAAGCGGGGGCCCAGCATTTT CASSEAGAQHF
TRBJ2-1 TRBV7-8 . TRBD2 TGTGCCAGCAGCCAGCACGGACTAGTGGATGAGCAGTTCTTC CASSQHGLVDEQFF
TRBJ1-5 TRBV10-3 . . TGTGCCATCAGTGAGTCGAGTCAAATCGGTCAGCCCCAGCATTTT CAISESSQIGQPQHF
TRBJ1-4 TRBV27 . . TGTGCCAGCAGTCCCACCGGGGTGCCTAATGAAAAACTGTTTTTT CASSPTGVPNEKLFF
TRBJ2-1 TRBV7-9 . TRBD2 TGTGCCAGCACCTCCGGGCTAGCGGGAACCCTAAGCCCCTACAATGAGCAGTTCTTC CASTSGLAGTLSPYNEQFF
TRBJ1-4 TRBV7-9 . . TGTGCCAGCGTGGAGGCAGGGGATGCTAATGAAAAACTGTTTTTT CASVEAGDANEKLFF
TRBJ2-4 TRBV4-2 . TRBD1 TGTGCCAGCAGCCAACACAGGGGGACAGTCGAAAACATTCAGTACTTC CASSQHRGTVENIQYF
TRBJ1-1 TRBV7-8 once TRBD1 TGTGCCAGCCGCAGTAGGGGGCACACTGAAGCTTTCTTT CASRSRGHTEAFF
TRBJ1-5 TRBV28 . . TGTGCCAGCAGCCTTCCCGGTAGCAATCAGCCCCAGCATTTT CASSLPGSNQPQHF
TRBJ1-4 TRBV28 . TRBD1 TGTGCCAGCAGTCCCCTACAGGGGACACCTGAAAAACTGTTTTTT CASSPLQGTPEKLFF
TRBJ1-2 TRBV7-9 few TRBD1 TGTGCCAGCAGCCTGTTGGGACAGGGGGCCTTCTATGGCTACACCTTC CASSLLGQGAFYGYTF
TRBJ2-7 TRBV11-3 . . TGTGCCAGCAGCTTACAGGGAAGTTCCTACGAGCAGTACTTC CASSLQGSSYEQYF
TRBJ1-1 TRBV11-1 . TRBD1 TGTGCCAGCAGCTCCCAAACACAGGGGGAGACTTTCTTT CASSSQTQGETFF
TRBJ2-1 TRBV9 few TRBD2 TGTGCCAGCAGCGACAGCGGGAGTGGTAATGAGCAGTTCTTC CASSDSGSGNEQFF
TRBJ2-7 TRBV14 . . TGTGCCAGCAGCCAAGAATTAACGCTCGAGCAGTACTTC CASSQELTLEQYF
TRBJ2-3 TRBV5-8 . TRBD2 TGTGCCAGCAGCTACATCCGACTAGCGGCAGATACGCAGTATTTT CASSYIRLAADTQYF